A single T cell receptor beta chain is shown here with its context. Its specificity is unknown. The memory fraction was CD4+CD45RO+CD25- cells. Full-length variable regions came from constant-region reverse primers plus semi-nested Nested Universal Primer A PCR. A single record per CDR3 protein comes from TCRdb applying MiXCR to the 5' RACE reads. The sample carries under 65,000 distinct CDR3 sequences, 25% to 35% recorded once. Points from the study as a whole: The TCR gene usage of tumor memory CD4+ T cells clustered together with blood and lymph node memory CD4+ cells and with lymph node naive CD4+ cells.

The specimen sequenced was tumor-infiltrating memory CD4+ T cells sorted from the breast tumor. Subset here: memory CD4+ T cells, CD4+CD45RO+CD25-. This sequence originates from a female donor with breast cancer.

Here the CDR3 DNA reads TGTGCCACCAGTGACCGGGGTTACAATTCACCCCTCCACTTT. This sequence encodes CATSDRGYNSPLHF. The V gene is TRBV24-1, the J gene TRBJ1-6; D is uncertain. The germline V gene has CDR1 KGHDR and CDR2 SFDVKD. Trimming stripped 4 bases from V and 7 bases from J, with 10 bases between. CDR3 length: 14 residues.